The clone carrying this T cell receptor (beta chain) occurred a few times. The sample is drawn from a study of cytomegalovirus exposure and HLA in healthy donors. The PCR was carried out with 60 Vbeta primers and 13 Jbeta primers. Using immunoSEQ multiplex PCR, the repertoire was profiled, and TCRdb retains in-frame clones only, with some absent. The sample contains approximately 120,000 clones, under 12% of which appear only once. V shed 7 bases and J shed 4 bases, with 17 bases lying between them. The CDR3 loop spans 14 amino acids. Sequenced material: PBMCs. This rearrangement joins TRBV5-3 to TRBJ1-2; D might be TRBD1 (5 bases). TRBV5-3 falls under the ORF class, with uncertain function. The origin of this receptor is a young woman in good health and CMV-seropositive. CDR3 sequence (DNA): TGTGCCAGACTAAAAGGACACTACTCCTATGGCTACACCTTC. It is translated as CARLKGHYSYGYTF.